This TCR beta chain came from a study of blood T cell repertoires in COVID-19. Germline V gene data show CDR1 as SEHNR and CDR2 as FQNEAQ (reference sequence). This CDR3 has 16 residues. V gave up 4 bases and J gave up 0 bases, with 16 bases separating them. Sequencing was performed with immunoSEQ multiplex PCR; in TCRdb, only in-frame clones are kept and a portion is missing. Found here are about 400,000 clones, less than 90% of them singletons; the top ten hold 7.1%. The specimen sequenced was peripheral blood. This clonotype was sampled from a woman aged 60-75 years with COVID-19, enrolled during active disease. The V gene is TRBV7-9, the J gene TRBJ2-7; possibly TRBD2 for D (8 bases). The CDR3 coding sequence is TGTGCCAGCAGCTCTCAAGCGGGGGACAGCTCCTACGAGCAGTACTTC. Its protein product is CASSSQAGDSSYEQYF.